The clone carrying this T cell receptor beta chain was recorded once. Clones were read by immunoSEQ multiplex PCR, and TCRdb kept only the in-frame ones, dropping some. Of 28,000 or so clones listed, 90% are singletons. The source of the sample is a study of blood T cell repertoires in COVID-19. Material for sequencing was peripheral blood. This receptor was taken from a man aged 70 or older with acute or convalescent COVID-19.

CDR3 protein: CASSSREDEQFF. DNA of the CDR3: TGTGCCAGCAGTTCAAGGGAGGATGAGCAGTTCTTC. J is TRBJ2-1 and V is TRBV6-5, with D tentatively TRBD2 (6 bases). This CDR3 spans 12 amino acids. V lost 4 bases, J lost 8 bases, and 9 bases lay in between. Germline V lookup: CDR1 MNHEY, CDR2 SVGAGI.